This T cell receptor (beta chain) comes out of a study of T cells in localized non-small cell lung cancer. The V and J ends lost 3 bases and 1 base respectively, with 0 bases between them. This CDR3 is 11 amino acids long. CDR1 and CDR2 (germline): KGHSH, LQKENI. This clone was picked up one time. Its antigen is unknown. This sample includes further DNA sequences coding for the same CDR3. The method was immunoSEQ multiplex PCR; TCRdb's version includes in-frame clones alone and lacks a portion of them. This sample has tens of thousands of clones, with just under 85% found just once. General observations from the study: Because sequencing included only one region (of the tumor), heterogeneity remains possible. Increased T cell density in blood showed an association with longer overall survival. Adjacent lung exhibited a median of around 60 among the 100 most abundant tumor clones. Among the tissues sampled, uninvolved adjacent lung had the highest T cell clonality, above tumor.

The sequence came from a female donor at least 60 years old with stage I lung adenocarcinoma. This chain links TRBV18 with TRBJ2-5; no definite D call. Sequencing was performed on peripheral blood, taken before any cancer treatment. This CDR3 reads CASSPQETQYF. Here the CDR3 DNA reads TGTGCCAGCTCACCCCAAGAGACCCAGTACTTC.